This T cell receptor beta chain was recovered during a study of identical twins. Study conclusions and caveats: A lower insertion count was a feature of abundant cord blood beta clonotypes, with no such feature in memory repertoires. Out-of-frame alpha sequences that twins shared showed excess low generation probability.

Germline CDR1 and CDR2: ENHRY and SYGVKD. The ends lost 6 bases at V and 7 bases at J; junction bases unmatched: 15. The CDR3 length is 16 residues. Template switching added a universal primer site, and cDNA bore unique molecular identifiers. TCRdb used MiXCR to reprocess the 5' RACE reads, holding one entry per CDR3 protein. Counted here are hundreds of thousands of distinct CDR3 sequences, over 5% occurring once; the ten biggest clones make up roughly 1.6%. This clonotype was found many times. The antigen is not known. The specimen was naive T cells sorted from blood. This chain connects TRBV10-3 to TRBJ1-1, with 9 bases lining up with TRBD1. The sequence was obtained from a man aged 18 to 35 in good health. CDR3 sequence reads: CAIRGQGNRRGDEAFF. The CDR3 coding sequence is TGTGCCATCAGGGGACAGGGAAACAGGCGGGGGGATGAAGCTTTCTTT.